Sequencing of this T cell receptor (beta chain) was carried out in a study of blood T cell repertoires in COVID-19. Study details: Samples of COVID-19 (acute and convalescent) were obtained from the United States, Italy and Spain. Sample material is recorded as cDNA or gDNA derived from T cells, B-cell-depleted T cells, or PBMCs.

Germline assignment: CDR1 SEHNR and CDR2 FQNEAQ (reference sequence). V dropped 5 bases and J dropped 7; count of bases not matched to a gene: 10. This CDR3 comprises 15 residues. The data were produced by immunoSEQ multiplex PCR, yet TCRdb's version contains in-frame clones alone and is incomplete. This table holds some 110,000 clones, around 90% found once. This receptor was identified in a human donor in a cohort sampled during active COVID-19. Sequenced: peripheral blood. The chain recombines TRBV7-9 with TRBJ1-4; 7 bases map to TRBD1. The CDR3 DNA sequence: TGTGCCAGCAGCCAGACAGGGAACGGAGCTGAAAAACTGTTTTTT. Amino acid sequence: CASSQTGNGAEKLFF.